Presented here are 5 T cell receptor beta chains from one specimen sequenced in a study of T cell responses to AZD1222 COVID-19 vaccine. This table comes from immunoSEQ multiplex PCR, and its TCRdb copy is limited to in-frame clones, with some not included. The profile shows some 110,000 clones, about 89% of them singletons. The sequencing here drew on peripheral blood, taken 28 days after the second AZD1222 dose. These receptors came from an adult who received the AZD1222 COVID-19 vaccine.

The CDR3 here is CSVRGRMNTEAFF. The CDR3 DNA reads TGCAGCGTTAGGGGGCGGATGAACACTGAAGCTTTCTTT. V and J are TRBV29-1 and TRBJ1-1, with 7 bases lining up with TRBD1. CDR1 and CDR2 from the germline V gene are SQVTM and ANQGSEA. V dropped 5 bases and J dropped 0; count of bases not matched to a gene: 3. The CDR3 extends over 13 amino acids.

The rearrangement links TRBV15 to TRBJ1-4; TRBD1 agrees at 9 bases. Per the germline V gene, CDR1 is LNHNV and CDR2 is YYDKDF (reference sequence). Germline trimming cut 6 bases from V and 7 bases from J; bases unmatched to any gene: 6. The CDR3 loop spans 14 amino acids. The CDR3 DNA reads as TGTGCCACCAGATCACAGGGGGCCTTTGAAAAACTGTTTTTT. It encodes CATRSQGAFEKLFF. The full variable domain, in which reference TRBV15 and TRBJ1-4 provide the parts outside the CDR3, is DAMVIQNPRYQVTQFGKPVTLSCSQTLNHNVMYWYQQKSSQAPKLLFHYYDKDFNNEADTPDNFQSRRPNTSFCFLDIRSPGLGDTAMYLCATRSQGAFEKLFFGSGTQLSVL.

V usage is TRBV5-5 and J usage is TRBJ1-2; D gene unclear. Trimming took 0 bases from V and 7 from J, leaving 13 bases between them. The V gene's germline CDR1 is SGHKS and CDR2 YYEKEE (reference sequence). The CDR3 totals 14 residues. CDR3 sequence reads: CASSLAMGTGGYTF. DNA of the CDR3: TGTGCCAGCAGCTTGGCCATGGGTACCGGTGGCTACACCTTC.

V gene TRBV5-1 combines with J gene TRBJ1-3; 7 nucleotides match TRBD1. Germline V gene lookup returns CDR1 SGHRS and CDR2 YFSETQ. The CDR3 spans 16 residues. The V gene end was trimmed by 3 bases and the J gene end by 2 bases; junction bases not matched to a gene: 8. The CDR3 DNA reads as TGCGCCAGCAGCTCCCAGGGCCAGGGGGCTGGAAACACCATATATTTT. Protein product: CASSSQGQGAGNTIYF.

This chain joins TRBV6-2 or TRBV6-3 and TRBJ2-7; maybe TRBD2 (7 bases). Per germline, CDR1 MNHEY and CDR2 SVGEGT. This CDR3 spans 14 amino acids. V was pared by 2 bases and J by 6 bases, with 14 bases between. The CDR3: CASSYGGAGIEQYF. The DNA for the CDR3 is TGTGCCAGCAGTTACGGGGGGGCAGGGATCGAGCAGTACTTC.